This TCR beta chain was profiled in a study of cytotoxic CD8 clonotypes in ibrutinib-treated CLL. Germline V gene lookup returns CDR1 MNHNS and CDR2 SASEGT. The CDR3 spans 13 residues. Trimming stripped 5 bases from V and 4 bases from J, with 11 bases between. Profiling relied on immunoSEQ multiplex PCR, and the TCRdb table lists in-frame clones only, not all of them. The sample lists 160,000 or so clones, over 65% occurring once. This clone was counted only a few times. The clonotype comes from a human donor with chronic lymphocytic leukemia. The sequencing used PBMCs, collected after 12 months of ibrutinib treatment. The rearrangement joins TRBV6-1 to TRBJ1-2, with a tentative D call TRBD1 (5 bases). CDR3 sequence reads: CASSSGRPYGYTF. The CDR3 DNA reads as TGTGCCAGCAGTTCGGGACGGCCCTATGGCTACACCTTC.